Described below is a single TCR beta chain sequence and its context. Its antigen is currently unknown. Trimming stripped 5 bases from V and 5 bases from J, with 13 bases between. The CDR3 is made up of 13 amino acids. Looked up from germline, CDR1 is GTSNPN and CDR2 is SVGIG (reference sequence). The data are from a study of cytomegalovirus exposure and HLA in healthy donors. Overall study context: The 120 or so validation repertoires used a platform that matched the one used for the 600 to 750 first-cohort repertoires, as a later analysis reported. Study conclusions and caveats: Some public TCRs appeared in many individuals, while most sequences were rare. Clusters of TCRs from the first cohort tended to co-occur in the 90 to 150 validation repertoires (as a later analysis found). Reported performance of the classifier showed diagnosis of cytomegalovirus status with high specificity and sensitivity.

Assay used: immunoSEQ multiplex PCR; TCRdb lists only in-frame clones, some missing. This sample has some 110,000 clones, with 75% to 90% found just once. The chain joins TRBV30 to TRBJ2-1; D remains ambiguous. The sequencing sample was made of PBMCs. This receptor was taken from a man younger than 35 in good health and CMV-seropositive. The CDR3 is CAWGFEENNEQFF. In nucleotides, the CDR3 is TGTGCCTGGGGCTTCGAGGAGAACAATGAGCAGTTCTTC.